The sequence of this T cell receptor beta chain was determined in a study of blood T cell repertoires in COVID-19. About the study: COVID-19 samples, acute and convalescent, were from the United States, Italy and Spain.

The V and J ends lost 3 bases and 6 bases respectively, with 5 bases between them. The germline gives CDR1 MGHRA, CDR2 YSYEKL. This CDR3 is 11 amino acids long. The table came from immunoSEQ multiplex PCR; TCRdb's copy has only in-frame clones and leaves some out. This sample has tens of thousands of clones, with approximately 88% found just once. The receptor was derived from a man between 65 and 85 years old with active COVID-19. The rearrangement links TRBV4-1 to TRBJ1-2; no reliable D call. Material for sequencing was peripheral blood. CDR3: CASSQGDGYTF. The CDR3 DNA reads as TGCGCCAGCAGCCAGGGAGATGGCTACACCTTC.